A selection of T cell receptor beta chains follows, all from one sample in a study of shared clonotypes between healthy human individuals. TCRdb's copy holds only in-frame clones and misses some; the assay was immunoSEQ multiplex PCR. The profile shows approximately 1.9 million clones, 93% of them singletons. Sequenced material: naive CD8+ T cells from PBMCs. The receptor source for this set is a man aged 18 to 30 in good health. Some clones in this sample may be carry-over from other donors' samples. The CDR3 runs from the conserved cysteine through the conserved F or W. The order of the fields is V gene, CDR3 length, clone size, D gene, J gene, CDR3 DNA, CDR3 protein. The D gene is left open where the match is weak. Size values are once, few and many counts, or a class for expanded clones, and some rows have none.

TRBV27	17	once	TRBD2	TRBJ2-5	TGTGCCAGCAGTTTATTAGCGGGAGTTTTCGCCGGTGAGACCCAGTACTTC	CASSLLAGVFAGETQYF
TRBV4-1	15	.	TRBD1	TRBJ2-1	TGCGCCAGCAGCCATTTGGACAGGACCGACAATGAGCAGTTCTTC	CASSHLDRTDNEQFF
TRBV11-2	19	.	TRBD2	TRBJ2-7	TGTGCCAGCAGCCCCAACGTGGCAGTAGCGGGAGGTACCTCCTACGAGCAGTACTTC	CASSPNVAVAGGTSYEQYF
TRBV11-2	14	once	.	TRBJ2-7	TGTGCCAGCAGCTGGACGGGGGACCACTACGAGCAGTACTTC	CASSWTGDHYEQYF
TRBV9	15	.	TRBD2	TRBJ2-7	TGTGCCAGCAGCGCGGGACTAGCGGGAGGTGACGAGCAGTACTTC	CASSAGLAGGDEQYF
TRBV27	14	.	TRBD1	TRBJ2-5	TGTGCCAGCAGTCCGACAGGGACGTGGGAGACCCAGTACTTC	CASSPTGTWETQYF
TRBV21-1	14	.	.	TRBJ2-3	TGTGCCAGCAGCTCCCCCGTGTGCACAGATACGCAGTATTTT	CASSSPVCTDTQYF
TRBV2	15	.	.	TRBJ2-3	TGTGCCAGCACCCAAGAGGGGGAGAGCACAGATACGCAGTATTTT	CASTQEGESTDTQYF
TRBV7-6	15	.	.	TRBJ2-1	TGTGCCAGCAGCTTAGAACCGAGGAACTACAATGAGCAGTTCTTC	CASSLEPRNYNEQFF
TRBV9	13	.	.	TRBJ2-5	TGTGCCAGCAGCCGACGGTGGCGAGAGACCCAGTACTTC	CASSRRWRETQYF
TRBV30	14	.	.	TRBJ2-5	TGTGCCTGGAGTGTTTTTCGGGTAGGGGAGACCCAGTACTTC	CAWSVFRVGETQYF
TRBV5-1	14	.	.	TRBJ2-7	TGCGCCAGCAGCTCGGGGCGCCTCGACTACGAGCAGTACTTC	CASSSGRLDYEQYF
TRBV4-2	14	once	.	TRBJ2-2	TGTGCCAGCAGCCAGAGGGTGTACACCGGGGAGCTGTTTTTT	CASSQRVYTGELFF
TRBV19	16	.	TRBD1	TRBJ2-1	TGTGCCAGTAGCGAAGCCGGGACAGGGGTATACAATGAGCAGTTCTTC	CASSEAGTGVYNEQFF
TRBV18	13	once	.	TRBJ1-2	TGTGCCAGCTCACCTAACACAGGGTCTGGCTACACCTTC	CASSPNTGSGYTF
TRBV27	13	.	.	TRBJ1-1	TGTGCCAGCAGTTTATTGGCGAACACTGAAGCTTTCTTT	CASSLLANTEAFF
TRBV9	15	few	TRBD1	TRBJ1-1	TGTGCCAGCAGCACACGGGACAGGGAAAACACTGAAGCTTTCTTT	CASSTRDRENTEAFF
TRBV29-1	13	once	TRBD2	TRBJ2-2	TGCAGCGTTGAATCGGGAGGAACCGGGGAGCTGTTTTTT	CSVESGGTGELFF
TRBV27	16	few	TRBD2	TRBJ2-3	TGTGCCAGCAGTTTACAGGCTAGCGGGAGGGCAGATACGCAGTATTTT	CASSLQASGRADTQYF
TRBV27	16	.	TRBD2	TRBJ2-1	TGTGCCAGCAGTCTAAGAGGACTAGCGGGGCCTTTGGAGCAGTTCTTC	CASSLRGLAGPLEQFF
TRBV9	15	.	TRBD2	TRBJ2-1	TGTGCCAGCAGCGCTAGCGGGAGGTCCTACAATGAGCAGTTCTTC	CASSASGRSYNEQFF
TRBV5-1	15	.	.	TRBJ2-1	TGCGCCAGCAGCTTGGGCCAGGAGACCTACAATGAGCAGTTCTTC	CASSLGQETYNEQFF
TRBV7-9	14	.	.	TRBJ2-7	TGTGCCAGCAGCTTAGACTATAGCTCCTACGAGCAGTACTTC	CASSLDYSSYEQYF
TRBV7-3	16	.	TRBD1	TRBJ2-3	TGTGCCAGCAGCTCCCACCTCGGACAGGGGGGAGATACGCAGTATTTT	CASSSHLGQGGDTQYF
TRBV28	18	.	TRBD2	TRBJ2-5	TGTGCCAGCAGTTTCCTACCACTTTTAGCGGGAGGTATCGTGACCCAGTACTTC	CASSFLPLLAGGIVTQYF
TRBV6-5	14	.	.	TRBJ1-1	TGTGCCAGCATTTATTCTCGGGGGCAGGGTGAAGCTTTCTTT	CASIYSRGQGEAFF
TRBV19	14	.	TRBD1	TRBJ1-1	TGTGCCAGTAGTATCAGGGACAGGTTCGGTGAAGCTTTCTTT	CASSIRDRFGEAFF
TRBV7-9	16	.	TRBD2	TRBJ2-3	TGTGCCAGCAGCCCCCGACTAGCGGGAGAAAAAGATACGCAGTATTTT	CASSPRLAGEKDTQYF
TRBV27	13	once	.	TRBJ1-2	TGTGCCAGCAGTTTAGGTAGGAGCTATGGCTACACCTTC	CASSLGRSYGYTF
TRBV4-2	15	.	.	TRBJ2-3	TGTGCCAGCAGCCAAGAGGGAGTCGCCCCAGATACGCAGTATTTT	CASSQEGVAPDTQYF
TRBV7-9	15	.	.	TRBJ1-1	TGTGCCAGCAGCTTAGTGGCCGGCGGGAACACTGAAGCTTTCTTT	CASSLVAGGNTEAFF
TRBV7-8	15	once	TRBD1	TRBJ2-5	TGTGCCAGCAGCCAAGGGACAGGGAGACAAGAGACCCAGTACTTC	CASSQGTGRQETQYF
TRBV19	13	.	.	TRBJ1-1	TGTGCCAGTAGTATTCGGGTGGGGACTGAAGCTTTCTTT	CASSIRVGTEAFF